The source of this T cell receptor beta chain is a study of identifying expanded T cells in peripheral blood. Study conclusions and caveats: About 1.2 clones differed between technical replicates, versus about 17 and 20 over time. Approximately two-week clone count variance significantly increased as total template count grew.

This clone appeared a single time. Its antigen is not identified. The method was immunoSEQ multiplex PCR; TCRdb's version includes in-frame clones alone and lacks a portion of them. The sample contains 100,000 to 150,000 clones, approximately 80% of which appear only once. No infections or other immune events were documented during collection. The CDR3 is 14 amino acids. CDR1 is MNHNS and CDR2 is SASEGT in the germline V gene. V lost 6 bases and J 4 bases, leaving 15 bases between the germline ends. This TCR came from a person between 18 and 75 years old in good health. The chain combines TRBV6-1 with TRBJ1-2; a possible D gene is TRBD1 (6 bases). The sample consisted of blood. The CDR3 sequence: CASRLDSRGYGYTF. CDR3 DNA: TGTGCCAGCAGGTTGGACAGTCGCGGCTATGGCTACACCTTC.